This T cell receptor (beta chain) was found in a study of control samples from healthy donors and cancer patients (TCRdb year 2020). From its cysteine to its phenylalanine, the CDR3 spans 20 amino acids. Left in the record is the CDR3 DNA by itself, 60 bases read in frame from the first base. Unmatched junction bases come to 19, with V trimmed by 3 bases and J by 8 bases. CDR1 is given as LNHNV and CDR2 as YYDKDF, both from the germline V gene (reference sequence). Library generation was performed with the immunoSEQ multiplex PCR assay. Not all clones reach the TCRdb copy of this immuneACCESS table, which keeps in-frame sequences only. Checked studies attribute under half of the gap to unresolved V genes and leave the rest unexplained. The sample includes under 450,000 clones, with around nine tenths observed a single time. The ten largest make up around 6.8% of the sample. On this clone: No antigen is known for it. The record has no base qualities; no much larger clone is one base away.

Sequences were obtained from PBMCs. The TCR sequence derives from a man in his forties or fifties with head and neck cancer. This chain joins TRBV15 to TRBJ2-1; TRBD2 fits 13 bases in the junction. At the DNA level, the sequence is TGTGCCACCAGCAGCGACTGGACTAGCGGGAGAGGGGGGAGAACCGATGAGCAGTTCTTC. The resulting protein is CATSSDWTSGRGGRTDEQFF. The CDR3, completed at both ends by the reference TRBV15 and TRBJ2-1 genes, gives the full variable domain DAMVIQNPRYQVTQFGKPVTLSCSQTLNHNVMYWYQQKSSQAPKLLFHYYDKDFNNEADTPDNFQSRRPNTSFCFLDIRSPGLGDTAMYLCATSSDWTSGRGGRTDEQFFGPGTRLTVL.